This paragraph covers one T cell receptor beta chain sequence. The antigen is undetermined. The data are from a study of PD-L1 blockade in urothelial cancer. For the study at large: The study started patients on atezolizumab at some point between 2014 and 2016, giving 1,200 mg intravenously every 3 weeks.

The CDR3 runs 11 residues. V lost 2 bases and J 4 bases, leaving 6 bases between the germline ends. Germline V gene data show CDR1 as DFQATT and CDR2 as SNEGSKA (reference sequence). Overall study findings and caveats: Tumor-linked clones in blood grew more by 3 weeks in durable-benefit patients.

Repertoires were generated with immunoSEQ multiplex PCR, while TCRdb's copy carries only in-frame clones and drops some. The table shows 60,000 to 85,000 clones, with approximately 90% occurring only once. This clonotype was sampled from a woman between 65 and 79 years old with urothelial cancer. The source was PBMCs, collected around atezolizumab (anti-PD-L1) treatment. The chain is built from TRBV20-1 and TRBJ2-7; D is undetermined. CDR3 in amino acids: CSARTSYEQYF. For the CDR3, the DNA is TGCAGTGCTAGAACATCGTACGAGCAGTACTTC.